The present T cell receptor (beta chain) was sequenced within a study of T cell responses to AZD1222 COVID-19 vaccine. This CDR3 region has 16 residues. Trimming took 4 bases from V and 5 from J; bases not matched to a gene: 14. In germline, CDR1 is SGHDT, CDR2 YYEEEE. Points from the study as a whole: Without day 14 samples, only post-peak T cell repertoires were studied.

For this clone: Antigen specificity is unknown.

Some clones are missing from TCRdb's copy, which holds only in-frame ones; the method was immunoSEQ multiplex PCR. The sample records fewer than 150,000 clones, 88% being singletons. The material sequenced was peripheral blood, taken on day 0 of AZD1222 vaccination. This sequence originates from an adult in good health. The chain carries TRBV5-6 and TRBJ1-2; TRBD1 matches 7 bases. The CDR3 spells CASSLFGTVIKYGYTF. The CDR3 nucleotides read TGTGCCAGCAGCCTTTTCGGGACAGTGATTAAATATGGCTACACCTTC.